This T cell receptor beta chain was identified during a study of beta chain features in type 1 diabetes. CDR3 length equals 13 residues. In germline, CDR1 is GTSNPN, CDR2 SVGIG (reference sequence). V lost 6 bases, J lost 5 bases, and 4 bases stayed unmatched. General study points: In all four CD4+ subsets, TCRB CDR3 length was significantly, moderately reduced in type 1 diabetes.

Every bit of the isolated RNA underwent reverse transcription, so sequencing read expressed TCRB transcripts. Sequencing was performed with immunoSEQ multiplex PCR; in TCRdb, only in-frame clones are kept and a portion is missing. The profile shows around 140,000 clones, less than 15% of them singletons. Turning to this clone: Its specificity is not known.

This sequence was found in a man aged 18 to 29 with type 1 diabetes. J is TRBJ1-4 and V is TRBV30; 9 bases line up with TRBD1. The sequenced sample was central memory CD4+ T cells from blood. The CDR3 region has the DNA TGTGCCTGTTGGACAGGGGAGAATGAAAAACTGTTTTTT. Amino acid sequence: CACWTGENEKLFF.